Below, 3 T cell receptor beta chains from the same sample are listed, as sequenced in a study of blood T cells in healthy people across ages. A second PCR of about 7 to 11 cycles used a sample-barcoded 5' primer and a J-beta primer mix. MiXCR, applied by TCRdb to the 5' RACE reads, yields one record per CDR3 protein. The table includes some 1.4 million distinct CDR3 sequences, around 42% detected once. Sequencing input: blood. These receptors were collected from a woman aged 18-29 years in good health.

There are a few counts of this clonotype. The chain combines TRBV3-1 with TRBJ2-1; D assignment may be TRBD1 or TRBD2 (5 bases each). The ends were cut back, 0 bases at V and 9 bases at J, with 12 bases in the middle. This CDR3 spans 14 amino acids. Germline CDR1 and CDR2: LGHDT and YNNKEL (reference sequence). The CDR3 nucleotides are TGTGCCAGCAGCCAAGATCGGGGCAAAATTGAGCAGTTCTTC. As protein: CASSQDRGKIEQFF.

The J gene is TRBJ1-1, the V gene TRBV7-3; 10 bases match TRBD1. This CDR3 is built from 13 residues. Germline V CDR1 and CDR2: SGHTA, FQGTGA. Trimming cost V 5 bases and J 10 bases; bases outside gene matches: 7. CDR3 sequence: CASSVDRGQRAFF. CDR3 DNA: TGTGCCAGCAGCGTCGACAGGGGGCAAAGAGCTTTCTTT.

CDR3 sequence: CSARIGYQETQYF. The CDR3 region has the DNA TGCAGTGCTAGAATAGGATACCAAGAGACCCAGTACTTC. V gene TRBV20-1 combines with J gene TRBJ2-5; no clear D. The CDR3 spans 13 residues. Trimming took off 2 bases at V and 0 bases at J, with 7 bases between the two ends. Germline V gives CDR1 DFQATT, CDR2 SNEGSKA (reference sequence).